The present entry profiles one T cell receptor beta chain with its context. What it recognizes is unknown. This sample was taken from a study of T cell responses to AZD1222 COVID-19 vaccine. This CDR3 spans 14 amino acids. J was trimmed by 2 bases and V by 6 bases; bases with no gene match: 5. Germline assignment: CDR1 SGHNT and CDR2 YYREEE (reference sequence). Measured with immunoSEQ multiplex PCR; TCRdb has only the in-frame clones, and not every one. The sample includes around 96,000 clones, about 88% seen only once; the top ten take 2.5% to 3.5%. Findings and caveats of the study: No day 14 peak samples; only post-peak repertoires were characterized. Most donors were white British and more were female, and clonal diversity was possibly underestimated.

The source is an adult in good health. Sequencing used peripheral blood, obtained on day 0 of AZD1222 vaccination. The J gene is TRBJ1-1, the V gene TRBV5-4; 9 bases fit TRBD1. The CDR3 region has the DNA TGTGCCAGCAACAACAGGGGGCGCAACACTGAAGCTTTCTTT. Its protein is CASNNRGRNTEAFF. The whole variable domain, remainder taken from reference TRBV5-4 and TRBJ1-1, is ETGVTQSPTHLIKTRGQQVTLRCSSQSGHNTVSWYQQALGQGPQFIFQYYREEENGRGNFPPRFSGLQFPNYSSELNVNALELDDSALYLCASNNRGRNTEAFFGQGTRLTVV.